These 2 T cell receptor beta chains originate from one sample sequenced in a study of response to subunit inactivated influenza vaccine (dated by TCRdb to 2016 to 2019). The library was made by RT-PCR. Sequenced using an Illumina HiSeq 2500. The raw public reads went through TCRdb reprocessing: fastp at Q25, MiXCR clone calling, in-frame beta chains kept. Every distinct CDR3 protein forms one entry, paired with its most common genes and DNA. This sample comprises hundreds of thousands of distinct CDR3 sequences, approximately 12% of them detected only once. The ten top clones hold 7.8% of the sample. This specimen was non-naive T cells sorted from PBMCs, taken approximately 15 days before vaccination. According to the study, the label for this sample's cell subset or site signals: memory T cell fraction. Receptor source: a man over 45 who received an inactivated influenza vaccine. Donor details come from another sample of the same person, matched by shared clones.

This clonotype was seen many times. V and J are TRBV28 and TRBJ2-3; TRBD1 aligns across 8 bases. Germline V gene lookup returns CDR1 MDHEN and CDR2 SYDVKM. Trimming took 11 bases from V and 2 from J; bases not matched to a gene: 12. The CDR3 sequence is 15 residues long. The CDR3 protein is CAGSRTGYSTDTQYF. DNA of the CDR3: TGTGCCGGATCGAGGACAGGGTACTCCACAGATACGCAGTATTTT.

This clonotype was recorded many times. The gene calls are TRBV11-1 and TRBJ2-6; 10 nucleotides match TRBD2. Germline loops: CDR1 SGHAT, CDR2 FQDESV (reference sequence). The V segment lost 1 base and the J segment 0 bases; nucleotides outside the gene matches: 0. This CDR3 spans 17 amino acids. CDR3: CASSLGTSGSGANVLTF. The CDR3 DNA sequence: TGTGCCAGCAGCTTAGGGACTAGCGGCTCTGGGGCCAACGTCCTGACTTTC.